These 22 T cell receptor beta chains were all obtained from the same sample, sequenced in a study of shared clonotypes between healthy human individuals. Assay: immunoSEQ multiplex PCR; the TCRdb copy retains only in-frame clones and omits some. The top ten clones hold about 0.45% of a sample with 1.5 million to 1.9 million clones, 95% to 99% of them seen once. Input material: naive CD4+ T cells sorted from blood. Subset indicated: CD45RA+ positively selected. The receptor set was obtained from a young man in good health.

This clone was counted a few times. At the DNA level, this CDR3 is encoded by other sequences in the same sample as well. V and J are TRBV18 and TRBJ2-7, with 7 bases matching TRBD1. The CDR3 extends over 14 amino acids. Germline V gene data show CDR1 as KGHSH and CDR2 as LQKENI. Trimming at V came to 3 bases and at J to 0 bases, leaving 2 bases not matched to a gene. The CDR3, as DNA: TGTGCCAGCTCACCCCGGGACAGCTCCTACGAGCAGTACTTC. Encoded protein: CASSPRDSSYEQYF.

The V gene is TRBV7-2, the J gene TRBJ1-2, with TRBD1 as a possible D gene (5 bases). V was trimmed by 5 bases and J by 4 bases, leaving 11 bases between them. This CDR3 region has 13 residues. Germline CDR1 reads SGHTA; CDR2 reads FQGNSA. In nucleotides, the CDR3 is TGTGCCAGCAGCACCGGGACCCTCTATGGCTACACCTTC. This gives the protein CASSTGTLYGYTF.

CDR3 in DNA: TGTGCCAGCAGGGAGACAGGAAACAATGAGCAGTTCTTC. Amino acids: CASRETGNNEQFF. The chain uses TRBV28 and TRBJ2-1, with D maybe TRBD1 (6 bases). Germline values: CDR1 MDHEN, CDR2 SYDVKM. The CDR3 covers 13 residues. Trimming pared 6 bases from V and 5 bases from J, leaving 11 bases between.

About this clone: This sample includes further DNA sequences coding for the same CDR3. V usage is TRBV28 and J usage is TRBJ2-7; D is undetermined. V lost 3 bases and J 2 bases, leaving 2 bases between the germline ends. CDR3 length: 11 amino acids. Germline V gene data show CDR1 as MDHEN and CDR2 as SYDVKM. The CDR3 protein is CASSFTYEQYF. CDR3 in DNA: TGTGCCAGCAGTTTCACCTACGAGCAGTACTTC.

Here the CDR3 DNA reads TGTGCCATCAGTGAAGGGGTAAGCACAGATACGCAGTATTTT. This translates into CAISEGVSTDTQYF. The chain uses TRBV10-3 and TRBJ2-3, with D possibly TRBD1 on 5 matching bases. Germline assignment: CDR1 ENHRY and CDR2 SYGVKD. CDR3 size: 14 residues. Trimming took off 3 bases at V and 0 bases at J, with 7 bases between the two ends.

In nucleotides, the CDR3 is TGTGCCAGCTCACCACCGGGTCGGTACTATGGCTACACCTTC. It yields the protein CASSPPGRYYGYTF. This chain uses TRBV18 with TRBJ1-2; D gene uncertain. Germline V gene sequence: CDR1 KGHSH, CDR2 LQKENI. There are 14 residues in the CDR3. V was cut by 0 bases and J by 3 bases, with 8 bases left in between. Looking up the rest from reference TRBV18 and TRBJ1-2 gives the full variable domain: NAGVMQNPRHLVRRRGQEARLRCSPMKGHSHVYWYRQLPEEGLKFMVYLQKENIIDESGMPKERFSAEFPKEGPSILRIQQVVRGDSAAYFCASSPPGRYYGYTFGSGTRLTVV.

The chain couples TRBV5-1 to TRBJ2-6; 10 nucleotides match TRBD1. The V gene's germline CDR1 is SGHRS and CDR2 YFSETQ. CDR3 length: 16 residues. J gave up 0 bases and V 9 bases, and 6 bases lay outside the gene matches. This CDR3 reads CATDRGPSSGANVLTF. Here the CDR3 DNA reads TGCGCCACCGACAGGGGGCCTAGCTCTGGGGCCAACGTCCTGACTTTC. Using reference TRBV5-1 and TRBJ2-6 for the parts outside the CDR3, the full variable domain is KAGVTQTPRYLIKTRGQQVTLSCSPISGHRSVSWYQQTPGQGLQFLFEYFSETQRNKGNFPGRFSGRQFSNSRSEMNVSTLELGDSALYLCATDRGPSSGANVLTFGAGSRLTVL.

The V and J genes are TRBV5-6 and TRBJ2-1, with a tentative D call TRBD2 (6 bases). With 0 bases removed from V and 5 bases from J, the gap between germline ends came to 9 bases. Germline V CDR1 and CDR2: SGHDT, YYEEEE. This CDR3 comprises 14 residues. The CDR3 DNA sequence: TGTGCCAGCAGCTTGGGGCTAGCGAACAATGAGCAGTTCTTC. Its translation: CASSLGLANNEQFF. Together with reference TRBV5-6 and TRBJ2-1, the CDR3 gives the full variable domain: DAGVTQSPTHLIKTRGQQVTLRCSPKSGHDTVSWYQQALGQGPQFIFQYYEEEERQRGNFPDRFSGHQFPNYSSELNVNALLLGDSALYLCASSLGLANNEQFFGPGTRLTVL.

This clone was observed a single time. This chain links TRBV5-1 with TRBJ1-1; possibly TRBD1 for D (6 bases). Germline loops: CDR1 SGHRS, CDR2 YFSETQ. The CDR3 consists of 18 residues. V was shortened by 4 bases and J by 0 bases, with 22 bases between the two germline ends. The DNA of the CDR3 is TGCGCCAGCAGCCGGGTCCGACAGGCCCGGGAGTTGAACACTGAAGCTTTCTTT. It specifies CASSRVRQARELNTEAFF. Complete variable domain (other parts from reference TRBV5-1 and TRBJ1-1): KAGVTQTPRYLIKTRGQQVTLSCSPISGHRSVSWYQQTPGQGLQFLFEYFSETQRNKGNFPGRFSGRQFSNSRSEMNVSTLELGDSALYLCASSRVRQARELNTEAFFGQGTRLTVV.

The chain links TRBV5-4 to TRBJ2-3; D is ambiguous. The CDR3 loop spans 14 amino acids. Germline values: CDR1 SGHNT, CDR2 YYREEE (reference sequence). V lost 5 bases and J 8 bases, leaving 18 bases between the germline ends. CDR3 loop: CASRPDMAHGTQYF. CDR3 DNA: TGTGCCAGCAGACCCGACATGGCCCACGGTACGCAGTATTTT.

The V and J genes are TRBV5-1 and TRBJ2-7; D not resolved. Germline CDR1 SGHRS, CDR2 YFSETQ. The CDR3 sequence is 16 residues long. Trimming stripped 4 bases from V and 0 bases from J, with 17 bases between. The CDR3 DNA is TGCGCCAGCAGCCCAGTGATCGGCGGCGGCTCCTACGAGCAGTACTTC. This translates into CASSPVIGGGSYEQYF.

The J gene is TRBJ2-1, the V gene TRBV19; tentative D call: TRBD2 (5 bases). CDR3 length equals 15 residues. The germline V and J ends were trimmed by 8 bases and 0 bases, with 14 bases remaining between them. Germline loops: CDR1 LNHDA, CDR2 SQIVND (reference sequence). The CDR3 spells CASSGLISSYNEQFF. Here the CDR3 DNA reads TGTGCCAGTTCCGGACTCATTAGCTCCTACAATGAGCAGTTCTTC. Combining the CDR3 with reference TRBV19 and TRBJ2-1 gives the whole variable domain DGGITQSPKYLFRKEGQNVTLSCEQNLNHDAMYWYRQDPGQGLRLIYYSQIVNDFQKGDIAEGYSVSREKKESFPLTVTSAQKNPTAFYLCASSGLISSYNEQFFGPGTRLTVL.

The chain uses TRBV4-3 and TRBJ1-2, with D uncertain. Between the trimmed V and J ends, which lost 0 bases and 3 bases, there was a span of 14 bases. The CDR3 spans 16 residues. Germline V gene lookup returns CDR1 LGHNA and CDR2 YSLEER. The CDR3 loop reads CASSQELPITYYGYTF. For the CDR3, the DNA is TGCGCCAGCAGCCAAGAGCTCCCGATTACTTACTATGGCTACACCTTC.

The chain uses TRBV15 and TRBJ2-7; 8 nucleotides align to TRBD1. The length of the CDR3 is 16 residues. The germline V gene has CDR1 LNHNV and CDR2 YYDKDF (reference sequence). V was clipped by 0 bases and J by 0 bases; unmatched bases: 4. CDR3 sequence (DNA): TGTGCCACCAGCAGAGATACAGGGGGATACTCCTACGAGCAGTACTTC. Amino acid sequence: CATSRDTGGYSYEQYF.

The chain recombines TRBV12-1 with TRBJ2-2; TRBD2 is the table's D call and was not checked against the DNA. TRBV12-1 is annotated as a pseudogene. The CDR3 loop spans 15 amino acids. The CDR3 loop is CASSPAGANTGELFF. CDR3 DNA: TGTGCCAGCAGCCCCGCGGGAGCGAACACCGGGGAGCTGTTTTTT.

The chain is built from TRBV4-1 and TRBJ2-1, with 13 bases lining up with TRBD2. This CDR3 contains 15 residues. Germline V gene data show CDR1 as MGHRA and CDR2 as YSYEKL. The ends lost 5 bases at V and 10 bases at J; junction bases unmatched: 8. The CDR3 bases are TGCGCCAGCAGCTACGGACTAGCGGGAGTGGGGGAGCAGTTCTTC. Its translation: CASSYGLAGVGEQFF.

This chain uses TRBV19 with TRBJ1-1; D ambiguous. Per the germline V gene, CDR1 is LNHDA and CDR2 is SQIVND (reference sequence). This CDR3 contains 15 residues. Trimming shortened V by 6 bases and J by 4 bases, and 18 bases separated the two germline ends. Here the CDR3 DNA reads TGTGCCAGTAGCCCCCCATGGGAGGGTGTCACTGAAGCTTTCTTT. Amino acid sequence: CASSPPWEGVTEAFF.

The CDR3 nucleotides read TGTGCCAGCAGCTTATTTCGGGGTGGCTACACCTTC. Its translation is CASSLFRGGYTF. This chain joins TRBV11-2 and TRBJ1-2; D is ambiguous. This CDR3 has 12 residues. Germline values: CDR1 SGHAT, CDR2 FQNNGV. V gave up 2 bases and J gave up 7 bases, with 8 bases separating them. The full variable domain, with the rest looked up from reference TRBV11-2 and TRBJ1-2, is EAGVAQSPRYKIIEKRQSVAFWCNPISGHATLYWYQQILGQGPKLLIQFQNNGVVDDSQLPKDRFSAERLKGVDSTLKIQPAKLEDSAVYLCASSLFRGGYTFGSGTRLTVV.

The chain joins TRBV18 to TRBJ2-2; D unclear. This CDR3 comprises 15 residues. The V gene lost 4 bases and the J gene lost 7 bases, with 16 bases spanning the gap. CDR1 is KGHSH, CDR2 LQKENI, per germline. The CDR3 loop reads CASSLGPTIGGELFF. The CDR3 nucleotides read TGTGCCAGCTCACTGGGCCCTACGATCGGCGGGGAGCTGTTTTTT.

This clone was seen just once. The CDR3 here is CASSSGDGATNEKLFF. DNA of the CDR3: TGTGCCAGCAGTTCAGGGGATGGAGCAACTAATGAAAAACTGTTTTTT. The V gene is TRBV6-6, the J gene TRBJ1-4; weak D call: TRBD1 (6 bases). The length of the CDR3 is 16 residues. V lost 4 bases and J lost 0, with 12 bases in between. In germline, CDR1 is MNHNY, CDR2 SVGAGI (reference sequence).

J is TRBJ2-1 and V is TRBV28; maybe TRBD2 (6 bases). Germline CDR1 is MDHEN and CDR2 is SYDVKM. The CDR3 length is 15 residues. Deletions cut 3 bases from V and 2 bases from J, with 11 bases between. The CDR3 here is CASSFGGAAYNEQFF. CDR3 coding DNA: TGTGCCAGCAGTTTTGGAGGGGCAGCCTACAATGAGCAGTTCTTC. Full variable domain (remainder filled in from reference TRBV28 and TRBJ2-1): DVKVTQSSRYLVKRTGEKVFLECVQDMDHENMFWYRQDPGLGLRLIYFSYDVKMKEKGDIPEGYSVSREKKERFSLILESASTNQTSMYLCASSFGGAAYNEQFFGPGTRLTVL.

The chain recombines TRBV15 with TRBJ2-2, with D perhaps matching TRBD2 (5 bases). The CDR3 runs 14 residues. Germline V gene data show CDR1 as LNHNV and CDR2 as YYDKDF (reference sequence). Trimming took off 0 bases at V and 11 bases at J, with 13 bases between the two ends. The CDR3 sequence: CATSRDRGYGELFF. The CDR3 DNA follows: TGTGCCACCAGCAGAGATCGGGGTTATGGAGAGCTGTTTTTT.